This T cell receptor beta chain was obtained from a study of technical replicates of blood from a handful of donors. CDR3 length equals 20 residues. V was clipped by 0 bases and J by 0 bases; unmatched bases: 12. TCRdb's table, derived via immunoSEQ multiplex PCR, lists solely in-frame clones and lacks some. There are roughly 60,000 clones in the sample; roughly 91% occur only once, and 4% to 5.5% lies in the top ten. This clonotype originated in a human donor in good health. Some clones in this sample may be carry-over from other donors' samples. The sequenced sample consisted of PBMCs. The chain combines TRBV23-1 with TRBJ2-2; 8 nucleotides match TRBD2. TRBV23-1 is an open reading frame whose function is uncertain. The CDR3 DNA is TGCGCCAGCAGTCAATCTAGCGGGAACCTAGGACCGTCGAACACCGGGGAGCTGTTTTTT. Residues: CASSQSSGNLGPSNTGELFF.